The next 16 T cell receptor beta chains were all read from a single sample in a study of cytomegalovirus exposure and HLA in healthy donors (dated by TCRdb to the late 2010s). The library was made by the immunoSEQ multiplex PCR assay. The clones in this table, taken by TCRdb from immuneACCESS, are in-frame only. Not every clone is retained; where verified, under half of the shortfall comes from an unresolved V gene, and the cause of the rest is unknown. The sample has 300,000 to 450,000 clones on record, 86% of them singletons. The leading ten clones occupy 0.8% to 0.85% of the sample. Sequencing input: PBMCs. The receptors stem from a woman younger than 30 in good health and CMV-seronegative.

The chain has TRBV6-5 and TRBJ1-2; D gene ambiguous. The V and J ends lost 6 bases and 0 bases respectively, with 14 bases between them. This CDR3 is built from 15 residues. Germline CDR1 is MNHEY and CDR2 is SVGAGI. The CDR3 spells CASSLTEIPNYGYTF. For the CDR3, the DNA is TGTGCCAGCAGCCTCACGGAGATCCCTAACTATGGCTACACCTTC.

This clone was observed a handful of times. V and J are TRBV6-1 and TRBJ1-2, with TRBD1 matching 10 bases. The CDR3 runs to 15 residues. In germline, CDR1 is MNHNS, CDR2 SASEGT. V lost 2 bases to trimming and J lost 7 bases; unmatched junction nucleotides: 7. The CDR3 sequence is CASSETRGQGGGYTF. CDR3 DNA sequence: TGTGCCAGCAGTGAAACGAGAGGACAGGGGGGTGGCTACACCTTC.

The chain uses TRBV27 and TRBJ1-2; 8 positions agree with TRBD1. The CDR3 is 15 residues long. CDR1 MNHEY and CDR2 SMNVEV come from the germline V gene (reference sequence). Trimming removed 2 bases from V and 5 bases from J; junction bases left unmatched: 7. The CDR3 region is CASSLRPGGAYGYTF. DNA for the CDR3: TGTGCCAGCAGTTTACGACCAGGGGGCGCGTATGGCTACACCTTC.

The CDR3 DNA is TGTGCCAGCAGCTTGGACGGTGATTACGAGCAGTACTTC. Protein sequence: CASSLDGDYEQYF. J is TRBJ2-7 and V is TRBV5-6; D remains unclear. Trimming took 0 bases from V and 4 from J, leaving 8 bases between them. Germline loops: CDR1 SGHDT, CDR2 YYEEEE. CDR3 length equals 13 residues. The whole variable domain, remainder taken from reference TRBV5-6 and TRBJ2-7, is DAGVTQSPTHLIKTRGQQVTLRCSPKSGHDTVSWYQQALGQGPQFIFQYYEEEERQRGNFPDRFSGHQFPNYSSELNVNALLLGDSALYLCASSLDGDYEQYFGPGTRLTVT.

The J gene is TRBJ2-5, the V gene TRBV11-2; D uncertain. V was clipped by 2 bases and J by 1 base, with 8 bases between them. From germline, CDR1 is SGHAT and CDR2 FQNNGV. The CDR3 has 14 residues. DNA for the CDR3: TGTGCCAGCAGCTTATTTTACGGCCAAGAGACCCAGTACTTC. Amino acids: CASSLFYGQETQYF.

The chain is built from TRBV5-4 and TRBJ1-2; 8 bases line up with TRBD1. Per the germline V gene, CDR1 is SGHNT and CDR2 is YYREEE (reference sequence). The trim removed 5 bases at V and 4 bases at J, leaving 7 bases unmatched. The CDR3 extends over 14 amino acids. CDR3 in amino acids: CASSSDRASYGYTF. The CDR3 DNA reads TGTGCCAGCAGTTCGGACAGGGCGAGCTATGGCTACACCTTC.

This chain links TRBV9 with TRBJ2-1; 11 bases are shared with TRBD2. The junction had 4 bases not matched to a gene; V was cut back by 2 bases and J by 6 bases. Germline values: CDR1 SGDLS, CDR2 YYNGEE. CDR3 length: 15 residues. CDR3 protein: CASSVTSGSFNEQFF. The CDR3 region has the DNA TGTGCCAGCAGCGTCACTAGCGGGAGTTTCAATGAGCAGTTCTTC.

This clone has just one count. The rearrangement links TRBV27 to TRBJ1-4, with a possible D match to TRBD1 (6 bases). V was clipped by 8 bases and J by 8 bases, with 21 bases between them. The CDR3 spans 15 residues. Germline loops: CDR1 MNHEY, CDR2 SMNVEV (reference sequence). CDR3: CASATNRVVVEKLFF. DNA of the CDR3: TGTGCCAGCGCTACCAACAGGGTTGTGGTCGAAAAACTGTTTTTT.

The V and J genes are TRBV14 and TRBJ2-1; perhaps TRBD2 as D (5 bases). Trimming removed 2 bases at V and 9 bases at J, with 11 bases between. This CDR3 has 13 amino acids. Germline V gene sequence: CDR1 SGHDN, CDR2 FVKESK. For the CDR3, the DNA is TGTGCCAGCAGCCAATACCCTAGCACTGAGCAGTTCTTC. Translation: CASSQYPSTEQFF.

V usage is TRBV4-1 and J usage is TRBJ2-7, with D possibly matching TRBD2 (6 bases). The CDR3 loop spans 17 amino acids. Per the germline V gene, CDR1 is MGHRA and CDR2 is YSYEKL. The germline V and J ends were trimmed by 0 bases and 1 base, with 16 bases remaining between them. CDR3 region: CASSQDRVSGRSYEQYF. The CDR3 region has the DNA TGCGCCAGCAGCCAAGATCGGGTTAGCGGTCGATCCTACGAGCAGTACTTC.

The chain is built from TRBV18 and TRBJ1-5, with D perhaps TRBD1 (5 bases). The CDR3 totals 14 residues. V was cut by 3 bases and J by 8 bases, with 14 bases left in between. Germline V gives CDR1 KGHSH, CDR2 LQKENI. DNA for the CDR3: TGTGCCAGCTCACCGGGGGGGACCGTCGAGCCCCAGCATTTT. Protein sequence: CASSPGGTVEPQHF.

The genes are TRBV9 and TRBJ2-1; 11 nucleotides align to TRBD2. This CDR3 contains 14 residues. V lost 4 bases, J lost 10 bases, and 7 bases stayed unmatched. Germline CDR1 is SGDLS and CDR2 is YYNGEE. The CDR3 region is CASSPPLAGGEQFF. The DNA for the CDR3 is TGTGCCAGCAGCCCCCCCCTAGCGGGGGGCGAGCAGTTCTTC.

In nucleotides, the CDR3 is TGTGCCAGTAGTATTTCTCCGCCCAGCGGGGGTTTTAGGACCGGGGAGCTGTTTTTT. Protein sequence: CASSISPPSGGFRTGELFF. This rearrangement joins TRBV19 to TRBJ2-2; 8 nucleotides match TRBD2. The J segment lost 5 bases and the V segment lost 3 bases, leaving 17 bases of the junction unmatched. The CDR3 length is 19 residues. CDR1 and CDR2 (germline): LNHDA, SQIVND (reference sequence).

The chain is built from TRBV5-1 and TRBJ2-1, with 16 bases matching TRBD2. Trimming removed 4 bases from V and 9 bases from J; junction bases left unmatched: 7. The CDR3 runs 16 residues. Per germline, CDR1 SGHRS and CDR2 YFSETQ. The CDR3 DNA is TGCGCCAGCAGCGGGGGGACTAGCGGGAGGGCCACTGAGCAGTTCTTC. Its protein is CASSGGTSGRATEQFF.

This chain links TRBV7-9 with TRBJ2-7; D is undetermined. Germline V gene lookup returns CDR1 SEHNR and CDR2 FQNEAQ (reference sequence). This CDR3 contains 12 residues. Trimming removed 6 bases at V and 7 bases at J, with 13 bases between. CDR3 sequence: CASRYLDSEQYF. CDR3 DNA: TGTGCCAGCAGATACCTCGACTCGGAGCAGTACTTC.

V gene TRBV7-6 combines with J gene TRBJ2-7; 9 positions agree with TRBD2. The length of the CDR3 is 16 residues. V lost 2 bases and J lost 0; bases outside the gene matches: 5. CDR1 SGHVS and CDR2 FNYEAQ come from the germline V gene. The CDR3: CASSLNSGGLSYEQYF. The CDR3 DNA follows: TGTGCCAGCAGCTTAAATAGCGGGGGTCTCTCCTACGAGCAGTACTTC.